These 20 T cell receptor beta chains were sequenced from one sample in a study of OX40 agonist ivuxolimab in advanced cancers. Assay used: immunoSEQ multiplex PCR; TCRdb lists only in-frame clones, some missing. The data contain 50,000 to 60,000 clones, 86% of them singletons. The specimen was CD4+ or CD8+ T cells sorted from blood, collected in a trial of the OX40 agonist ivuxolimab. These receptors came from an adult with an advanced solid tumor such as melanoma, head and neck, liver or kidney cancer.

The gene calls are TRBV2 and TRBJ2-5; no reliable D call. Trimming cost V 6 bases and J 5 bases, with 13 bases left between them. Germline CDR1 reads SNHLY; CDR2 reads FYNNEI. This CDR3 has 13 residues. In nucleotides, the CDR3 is TGTGCCAGCAGGCGGCCGTATGGGGAGACCCAGTACTTC. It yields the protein CASRRPYGETQYF. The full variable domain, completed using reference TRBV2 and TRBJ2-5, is EPEVTQTPSHQVTQMGQEVILRCVPISNHLYFYWYRQILGQKVEFLVSFYNNEISEKSEIFDDQFSVERPDGSNFTLKIRSTKLEDSAMYFCASRRPYGETQYFGPGTRLLVL.

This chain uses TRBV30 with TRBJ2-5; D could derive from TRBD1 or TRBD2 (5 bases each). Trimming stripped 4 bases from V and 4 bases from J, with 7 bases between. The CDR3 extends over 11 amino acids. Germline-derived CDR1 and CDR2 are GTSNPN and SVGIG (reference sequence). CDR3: CAWTGRETQYF. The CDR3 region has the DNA TGTGCCTGGACAGGGAGAGAGACCCAGTACTTC.

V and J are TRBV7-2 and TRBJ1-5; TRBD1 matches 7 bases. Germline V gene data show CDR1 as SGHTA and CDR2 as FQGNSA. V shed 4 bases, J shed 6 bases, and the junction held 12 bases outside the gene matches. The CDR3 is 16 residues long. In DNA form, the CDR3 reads TGTGCCAGCAGCTCTTCAGGGGGAACGGTGGGTCAGCCCCAGCATTTT. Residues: CASSSSGGTVGQPQHF.

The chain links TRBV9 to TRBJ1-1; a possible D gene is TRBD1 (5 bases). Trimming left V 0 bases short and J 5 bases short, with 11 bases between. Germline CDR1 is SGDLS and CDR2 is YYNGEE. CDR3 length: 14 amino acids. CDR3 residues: CASSVAPEGTEAFF. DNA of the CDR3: TGTGCCAGCAGCGTAGCTCCGGAGGGGACTGAAGCTTTCTTT.

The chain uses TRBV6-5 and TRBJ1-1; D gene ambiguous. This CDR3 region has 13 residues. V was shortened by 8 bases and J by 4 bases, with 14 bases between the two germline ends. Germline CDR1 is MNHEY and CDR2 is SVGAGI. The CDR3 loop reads CASGKGVGTEAFF. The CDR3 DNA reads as TGTGCCAGCGGCAAGGGCGTTGGCACTGAAGCTTTCTTT.

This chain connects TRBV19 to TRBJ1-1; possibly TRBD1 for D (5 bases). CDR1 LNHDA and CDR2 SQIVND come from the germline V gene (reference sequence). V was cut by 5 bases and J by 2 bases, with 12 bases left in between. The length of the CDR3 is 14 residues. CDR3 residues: CASSVQAFNTEAFF. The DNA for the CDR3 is TGTGCCAGTAGTGTACAGGCGTTCAACACTGAAGCTTTCTTT.

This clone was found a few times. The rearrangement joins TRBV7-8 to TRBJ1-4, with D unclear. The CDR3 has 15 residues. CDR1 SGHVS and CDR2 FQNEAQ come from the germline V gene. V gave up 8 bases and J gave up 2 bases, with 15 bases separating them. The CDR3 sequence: CASHHRADTNEKLFF. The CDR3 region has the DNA TGTGCCAGCCACCATCGGGCAGATACTAATGAAAAACTGTTTTTT.

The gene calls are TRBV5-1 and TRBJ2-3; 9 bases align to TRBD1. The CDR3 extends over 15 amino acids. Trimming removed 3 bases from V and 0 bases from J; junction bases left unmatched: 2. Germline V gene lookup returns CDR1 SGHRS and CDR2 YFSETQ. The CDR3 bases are TGCGCCAGCAGCTCACAGGGGGCTAGCACAGATACGCAGTATTTT. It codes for CASSSQGASTDTQYF.

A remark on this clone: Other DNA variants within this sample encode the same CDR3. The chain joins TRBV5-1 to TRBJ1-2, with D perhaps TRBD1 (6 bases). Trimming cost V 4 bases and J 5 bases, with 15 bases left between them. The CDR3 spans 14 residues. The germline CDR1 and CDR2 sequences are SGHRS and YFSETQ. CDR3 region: CASSTGQGEYGYTF. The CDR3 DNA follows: TGCGCCAGCAGCACGGGACAAGGGGAATATGGCTACACCTTC.

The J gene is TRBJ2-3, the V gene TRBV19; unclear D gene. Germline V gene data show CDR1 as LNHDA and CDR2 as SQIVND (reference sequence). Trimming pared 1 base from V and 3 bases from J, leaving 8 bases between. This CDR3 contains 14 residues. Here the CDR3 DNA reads TGTGCCAGTAGTATAGGCCCTGCTACAGATACGCAGTATTTT. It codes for CASSIGPATDTQYF.

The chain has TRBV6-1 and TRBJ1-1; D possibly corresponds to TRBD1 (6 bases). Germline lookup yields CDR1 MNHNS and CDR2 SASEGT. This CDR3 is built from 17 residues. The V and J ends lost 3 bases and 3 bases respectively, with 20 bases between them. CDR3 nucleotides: TGTGCCAGCAGTGATGCACAGGGTGGTTTAGGGTACACTGAAGCTTTCTTT. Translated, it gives CASSDAQGGLGYTEAFF.

The CDR3, as DNA: TGTGCCAGCAGTCCGACAAAACAGGGGGCTTACTCACCCCTCCACTTT. The encoded protein is CASSPTKQGAYSPLHF. The genes are TRBV28 and TRBJ1-6; 9 positions agree with TRBD1. Germline V gene sequence: CDR1 MDHEN, CDR2 SYDVKM. The CDR3 length is 16 residues. Trimming removed 5 bases from V and 10 bases from J; junction bases left unmatched: 12.

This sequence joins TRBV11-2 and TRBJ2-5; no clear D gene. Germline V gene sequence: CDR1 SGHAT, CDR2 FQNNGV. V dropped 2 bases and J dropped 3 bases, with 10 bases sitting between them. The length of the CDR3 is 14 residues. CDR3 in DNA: TGTGCCAGCAGCTTACAACGCCCGGAAGAGACCCAGTACTTC. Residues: CASSLQRPEETQYF. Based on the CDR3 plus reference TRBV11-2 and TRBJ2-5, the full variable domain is EAGVAQSPRYKIIEKRQSVAFWCNPISGHATLYWYQQILGQGPKLLIQFQNNGVVDDSQLPKDRFSAERLKGVDSTLKIQPAKLEDSAVYLCASSLQRPEETQYFGPGTRLLVL.

For the CDR3, the DNA is TGTGCCTGGAGTCTCGGGACAGATAGCAATCAGCCCCAGCATTTT. Translating gives CAWSLGTDSNQPQHF. This chain uses TRBV30 with TRBJ1-5, with TRBD1 matching over 7 bases. The CDR3 covers 15 residues. J was trimmed by 0 bases and V by 2 bases; bases with no gene match: 4. Germline CDR1 reads GTSNPN; CDR2 reads SVGIG (reference sequence). The full variable domain, its missing parts supplied by reference TRBV30 and TRBJ1-5, is SQTIHQWPATLVQPVGSPLSLECTVEGTSNPNLYWYRQAAGRGLQLLFYSVGIGQISSEVPQNLSASRPQDRQFILSSKKLLLSDSGFYLCAWSLGTDSNQPQHFGDGTRLSIL.

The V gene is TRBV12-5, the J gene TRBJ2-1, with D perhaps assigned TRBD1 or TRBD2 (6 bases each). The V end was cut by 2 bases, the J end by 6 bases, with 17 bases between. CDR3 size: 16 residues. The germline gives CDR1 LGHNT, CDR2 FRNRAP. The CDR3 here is CASGLLIGGSGNEQFF. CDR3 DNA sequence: TGTGCTAGTGGTTTGTTAATAGGGGGGAGTGGCAATGAGCAGTTCTTC.

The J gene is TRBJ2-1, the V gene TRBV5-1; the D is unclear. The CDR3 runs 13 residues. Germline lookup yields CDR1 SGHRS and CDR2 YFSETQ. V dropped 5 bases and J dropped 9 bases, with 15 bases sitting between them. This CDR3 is CASSAVTIGEQFF. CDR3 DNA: TGCGCCAGCAGTGCGGTGACCATCGGTGAGCAGTTCTTC.

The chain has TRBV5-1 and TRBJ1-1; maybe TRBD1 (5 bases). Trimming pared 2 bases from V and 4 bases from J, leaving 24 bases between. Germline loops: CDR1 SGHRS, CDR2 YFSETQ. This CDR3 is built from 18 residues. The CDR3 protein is CASSFGDRLWGSGTEAFF. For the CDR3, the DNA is TGCGCCAGCAGCTTCGGCGACAGACTATGGGGATCGGGCACTGAAGCTTTCTTT.

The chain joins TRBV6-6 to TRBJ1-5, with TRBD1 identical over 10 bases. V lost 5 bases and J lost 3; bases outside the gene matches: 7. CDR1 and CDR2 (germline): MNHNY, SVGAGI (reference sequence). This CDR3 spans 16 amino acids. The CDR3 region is CASSRAGQGSNQPQHF. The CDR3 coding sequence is TGTGCCAGCAGTCGAGCGGGACAGGGGTCCAATCAGCCCCAGCATTTT.

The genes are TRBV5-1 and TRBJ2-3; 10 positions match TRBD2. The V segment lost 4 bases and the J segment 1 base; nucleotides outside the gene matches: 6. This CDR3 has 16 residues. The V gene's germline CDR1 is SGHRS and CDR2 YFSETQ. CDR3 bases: TGCGCCAGCAGCGTCACTACTAGCGGGGGCACAGATACGCAGTATTTT. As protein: CASSVTTSGGTDTQYF. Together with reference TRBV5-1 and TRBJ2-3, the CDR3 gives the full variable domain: KAGVTQTPRYLIKTRGQQVTLSCSPISGHRSVSWYQQTPGQGLQFLFEYFSETQRNKGNFPGRFSGRQFSNSRSEMNVSTLELGDSALYLCASSVTTSGGTDTQYFGPGTRLTVL.

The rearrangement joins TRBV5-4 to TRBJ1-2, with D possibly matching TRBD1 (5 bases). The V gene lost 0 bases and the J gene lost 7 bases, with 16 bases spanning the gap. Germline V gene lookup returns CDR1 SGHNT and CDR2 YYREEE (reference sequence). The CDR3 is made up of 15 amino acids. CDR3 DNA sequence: TGTGCCAGCAGCTTGGATCGGGGGGACGGGAGTGGCTACACCTTC. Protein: CASSLDRGDGSGYTF.